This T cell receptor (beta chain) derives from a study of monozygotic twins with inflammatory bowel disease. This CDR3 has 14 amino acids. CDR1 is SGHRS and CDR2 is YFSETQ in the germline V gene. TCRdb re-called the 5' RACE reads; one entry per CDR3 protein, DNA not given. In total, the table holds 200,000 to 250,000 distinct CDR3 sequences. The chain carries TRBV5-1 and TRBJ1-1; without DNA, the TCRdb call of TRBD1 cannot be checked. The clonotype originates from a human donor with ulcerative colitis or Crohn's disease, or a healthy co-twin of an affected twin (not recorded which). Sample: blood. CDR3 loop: CASSLVGTTTEAFF.